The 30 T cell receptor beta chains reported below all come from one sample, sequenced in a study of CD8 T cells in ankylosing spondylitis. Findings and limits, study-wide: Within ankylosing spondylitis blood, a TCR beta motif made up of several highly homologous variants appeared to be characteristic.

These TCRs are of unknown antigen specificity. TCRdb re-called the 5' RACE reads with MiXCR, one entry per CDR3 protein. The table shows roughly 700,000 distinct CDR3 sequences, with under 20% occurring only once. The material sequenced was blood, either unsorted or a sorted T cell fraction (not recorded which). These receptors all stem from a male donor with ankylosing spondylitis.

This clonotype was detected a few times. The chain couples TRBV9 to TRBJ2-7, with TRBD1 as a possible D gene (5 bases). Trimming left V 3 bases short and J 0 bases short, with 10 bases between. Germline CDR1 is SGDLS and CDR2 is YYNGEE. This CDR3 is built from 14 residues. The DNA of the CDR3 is TGTGCCAGCAGCGACAGGAGAATCTCCTACGAGCAGTACTTC. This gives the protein CASSDRRISYEQYF.

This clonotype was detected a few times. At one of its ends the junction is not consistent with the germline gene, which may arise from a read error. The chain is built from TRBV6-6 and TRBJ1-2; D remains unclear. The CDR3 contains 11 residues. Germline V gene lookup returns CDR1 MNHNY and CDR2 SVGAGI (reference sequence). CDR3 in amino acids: CACGEDYGYTF. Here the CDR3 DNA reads TGCGCCTGCGGAGAGGACTATGGCTACACCTTC.

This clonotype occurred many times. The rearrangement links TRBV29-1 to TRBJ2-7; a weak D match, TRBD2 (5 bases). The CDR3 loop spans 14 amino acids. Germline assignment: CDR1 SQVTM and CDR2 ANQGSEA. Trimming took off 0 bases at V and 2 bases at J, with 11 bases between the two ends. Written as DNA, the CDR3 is TGCAGCGTTGAAGATCGAGGGAACCCCTACGAGCAGTACTTC. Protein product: CSVEDRGNPYEQYF.

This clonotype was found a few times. The CDR3 DNA is TGCGCCAGCACCAAGGACTACGAGCAGTACTTC. Translated: CASTKDYEQYF. V usage is TRBV10-2 and J usage is TRBJ2-7; D unresolved. V was pared by 7 bases and J by 3 bases, with 7 bases between. The CDR3 runs to 11 residues. Germline values: CDR1 WSHSY, CDR2 SAAADI.

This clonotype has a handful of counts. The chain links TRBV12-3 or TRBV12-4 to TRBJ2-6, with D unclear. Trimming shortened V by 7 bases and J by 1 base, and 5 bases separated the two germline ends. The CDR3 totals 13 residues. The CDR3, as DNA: TGTGCCAGCATAAAATCTGGGGCCAACGTCCTGACTTTC. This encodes CASIKSGANVLTF.

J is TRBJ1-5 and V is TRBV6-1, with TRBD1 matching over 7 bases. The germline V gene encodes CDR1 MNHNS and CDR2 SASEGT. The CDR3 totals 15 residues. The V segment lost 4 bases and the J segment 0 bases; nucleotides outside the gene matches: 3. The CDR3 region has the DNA TGTGCCAGCAGTGGACGGACAGGTAGCAATCAGCCCCAGCATTTT. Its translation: CASSGRTGSNQPQHF.

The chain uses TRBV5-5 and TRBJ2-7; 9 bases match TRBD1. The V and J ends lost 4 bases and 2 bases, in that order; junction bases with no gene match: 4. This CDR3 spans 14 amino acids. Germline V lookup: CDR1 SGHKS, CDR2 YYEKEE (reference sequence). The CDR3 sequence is CASSGTGPTYEQYF. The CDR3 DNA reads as TGTGCCAGCAGCGGGACAGGGCCTACCTACGAGCAGTACTTC.

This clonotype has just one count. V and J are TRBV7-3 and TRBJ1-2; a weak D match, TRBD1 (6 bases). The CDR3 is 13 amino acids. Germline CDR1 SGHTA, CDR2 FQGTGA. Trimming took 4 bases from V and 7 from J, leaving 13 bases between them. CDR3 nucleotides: TGTGCCAGCAGCTCATCAGGGGAAGCTGGCTACACCTTC. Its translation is CASSSSGEAGYTF. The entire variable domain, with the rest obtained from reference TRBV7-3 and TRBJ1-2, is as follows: GAGVSQTPSNKVTEKGKYVELRCDPISGHTALYWYRQSLGQGPEFLIYFQGTGAADDSGLPNDRFFAVRPEGSVSTLKIQRTERGDSAVYLCASSSSGEAGYTFGSGTRLTVV.

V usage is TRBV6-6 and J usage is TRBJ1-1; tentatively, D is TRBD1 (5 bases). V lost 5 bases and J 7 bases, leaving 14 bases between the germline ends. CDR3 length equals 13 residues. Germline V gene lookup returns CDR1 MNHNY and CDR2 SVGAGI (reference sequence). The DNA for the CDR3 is TGTGCCAGCAGTCCCTTGCGGGGGGGTGAAGCTTTCTTT. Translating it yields CASSPLRGGEAFF.

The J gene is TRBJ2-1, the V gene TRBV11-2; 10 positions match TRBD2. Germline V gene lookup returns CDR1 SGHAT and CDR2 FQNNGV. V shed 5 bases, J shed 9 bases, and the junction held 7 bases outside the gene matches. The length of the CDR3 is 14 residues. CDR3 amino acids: CASSLRLAGAEQFF. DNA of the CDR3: TGTGCCAGCAGCCTTCGGCTAGCGGGGGCTGAGCAGTTCTTC.

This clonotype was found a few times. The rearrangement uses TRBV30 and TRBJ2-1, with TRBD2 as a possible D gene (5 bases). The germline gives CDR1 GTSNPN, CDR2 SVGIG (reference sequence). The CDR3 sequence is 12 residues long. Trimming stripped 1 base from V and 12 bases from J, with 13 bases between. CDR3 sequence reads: CAWSGRQSGQFF. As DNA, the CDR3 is TGTGCCTGGAGTGGGAGGCAAAGCGGGCAGTTCTTC.

This CDR3 is CSVEQDTDTQYF. For the CDR3, the DNA is TGCAGCGTTGAACAAGACACAGATACGCAGTATTTT. The gene calls are TRBV29-1 and TRBJ2-3; D uncertain. The V gene lost 2 bases and the J gene lost 2 bases, with 5 bases spanning the gap. Germline CDR1 reads SQVTM; CDR2 reads ANQGSEA. The CDR3 runs 12 residues.

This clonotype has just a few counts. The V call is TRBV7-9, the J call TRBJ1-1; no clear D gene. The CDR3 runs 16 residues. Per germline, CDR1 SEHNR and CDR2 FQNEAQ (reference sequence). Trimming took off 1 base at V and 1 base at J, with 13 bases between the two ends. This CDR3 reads CASSLGGRTPNTEAFF. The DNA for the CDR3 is TGTGCCAGCAGCTTAGGAGGCCGGACCCCGAACACTGAAGCTTTCTTT.

The CDR3 loop reads CAWSALVGTAPYEQYF. CDR3 nucleotide sequence: TGTGCCTGGAGCGCGCTCGTCGGGACGGCTCCCTACGAGCAGTACTTC. This rearrangement joins TRBV30 to TRBJ2-7, with D perhaps assigned TRBD1 or TRBD2 (5 bases each). The germline V gene has CDR1 GTSNPN and CDR2 SVGIG (reference sequence). This CDR3 is built from 16 residues. The V gene lost 3 bases and the J gene lost 2 bases, with 20 bases spanning the gap.

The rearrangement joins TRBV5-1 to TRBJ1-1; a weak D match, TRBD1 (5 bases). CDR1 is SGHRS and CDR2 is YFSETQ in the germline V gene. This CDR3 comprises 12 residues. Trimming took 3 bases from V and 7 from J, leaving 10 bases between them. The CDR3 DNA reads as TGCGCCAGCAGCTGGGGGGGGGTTGAAGCTTTCTTT. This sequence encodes CASSWGGVEAFF. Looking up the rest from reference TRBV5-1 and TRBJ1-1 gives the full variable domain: KAGVTQTPRYLIKTRGQQVTLSCSPISGHRSVSWYQQTPGQGLQFLFEYFSETQRNKGNFPGRFSGRQFSNSRSEMNVSTLELGDSALYLCASSWGGVEAFFGQGTRLTVV.

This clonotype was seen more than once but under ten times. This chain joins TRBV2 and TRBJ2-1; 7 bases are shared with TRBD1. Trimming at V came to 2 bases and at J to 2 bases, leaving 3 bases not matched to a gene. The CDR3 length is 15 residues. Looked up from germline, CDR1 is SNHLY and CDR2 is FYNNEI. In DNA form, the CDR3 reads TGTGCCAGCAGTGAAAGGCAGGGGGCCTACAATGAGCAGTTCTTC. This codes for CASSERQGAYNEQFF.

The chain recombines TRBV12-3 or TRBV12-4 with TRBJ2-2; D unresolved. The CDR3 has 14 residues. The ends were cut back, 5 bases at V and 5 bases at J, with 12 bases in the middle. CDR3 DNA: TGTGCCAGCAGTCCCGCGTATAGGACCGGGGAGCTGTTTTTT. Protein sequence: CASSPAYRTGELFF.

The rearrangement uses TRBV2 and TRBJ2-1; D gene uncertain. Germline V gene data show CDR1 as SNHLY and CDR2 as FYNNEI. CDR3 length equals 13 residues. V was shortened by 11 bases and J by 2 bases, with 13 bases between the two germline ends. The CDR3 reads CAGSYRAYNEQFF. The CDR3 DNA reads TGTGCCGGCTCGTACAGAGCCTACAATGAGCAGTTCTTC.

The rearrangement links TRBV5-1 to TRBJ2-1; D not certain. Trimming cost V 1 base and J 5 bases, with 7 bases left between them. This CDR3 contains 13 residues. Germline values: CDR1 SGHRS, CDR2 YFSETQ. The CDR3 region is CASSLNIDNEQFF. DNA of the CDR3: TGCGCCAGCAGCTTGAACATCGACAATGAGCAGTTCTTC.

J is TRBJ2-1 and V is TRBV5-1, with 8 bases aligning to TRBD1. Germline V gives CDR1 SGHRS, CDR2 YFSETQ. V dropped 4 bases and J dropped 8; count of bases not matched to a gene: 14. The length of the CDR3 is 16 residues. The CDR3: CASSPARTGRVDEQFF. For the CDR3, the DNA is TGCGCCAGCAGCCCGGCTAGGACAGGGCGAGTCGATGAGCAGTTCTTC.

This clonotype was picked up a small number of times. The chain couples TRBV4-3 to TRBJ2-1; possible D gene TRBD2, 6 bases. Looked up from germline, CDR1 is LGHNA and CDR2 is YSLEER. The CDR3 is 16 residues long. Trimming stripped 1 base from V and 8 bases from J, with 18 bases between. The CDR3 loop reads CASSQVWEWRDYEQFF. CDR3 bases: TGCGCCAGCAGCCAAGTTTGGGAATGGCGGGATTATGAGCAGTTCTTC.

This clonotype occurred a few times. Here the CDR3 DNA reads TGTGCCAGCAGTTTGAGTGGGAGGCAGAACAATGAGCAGTTCTTC. It codes for CASSLSGRQNNEQFF. The J gene is TRBJ2-1, the V gene TRBV12-3 or TRBV12-4; D is possibly TRBD2 (6 bases). V lost 3 bases and J 5 bases, leaving 14 bases between the germline ends. The CDR3 sequence is 15 residues long.

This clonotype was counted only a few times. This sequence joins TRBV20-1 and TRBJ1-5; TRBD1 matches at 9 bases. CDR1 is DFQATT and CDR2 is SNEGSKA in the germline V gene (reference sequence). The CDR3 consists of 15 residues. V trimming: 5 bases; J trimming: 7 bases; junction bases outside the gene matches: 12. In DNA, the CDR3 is TGCAGTGCTGCCTTCGCCGGGACAGGGCACCAGCCCCAGCATTTT. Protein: CSAAFAGTGHQPQHF.

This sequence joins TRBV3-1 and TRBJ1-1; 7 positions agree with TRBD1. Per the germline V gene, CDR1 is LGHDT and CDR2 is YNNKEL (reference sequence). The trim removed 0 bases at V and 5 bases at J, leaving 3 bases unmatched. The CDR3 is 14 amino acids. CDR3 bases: TGTGCCAGCAGCCAAGAAGGGGGCTGGACTGAAGCTTTCTTT. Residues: CASSQEGGWTEAFF.

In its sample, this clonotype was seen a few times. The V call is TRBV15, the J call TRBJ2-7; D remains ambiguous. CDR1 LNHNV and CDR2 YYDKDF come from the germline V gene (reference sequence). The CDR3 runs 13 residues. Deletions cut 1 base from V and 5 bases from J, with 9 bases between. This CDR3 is CATSRAPPDEQYF. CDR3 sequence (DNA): TGTGCCACCAGCAGAGCCCCCCCGGACGAGCAGTACTTC.

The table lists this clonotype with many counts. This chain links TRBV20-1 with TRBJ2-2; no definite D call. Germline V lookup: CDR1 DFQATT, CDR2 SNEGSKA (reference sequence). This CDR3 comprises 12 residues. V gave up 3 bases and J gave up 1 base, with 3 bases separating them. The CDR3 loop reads CSASGNTGELFF. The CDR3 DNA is TGCAGTGCTAGCGGGAACACCGGGGAGCTGTTTTTT.

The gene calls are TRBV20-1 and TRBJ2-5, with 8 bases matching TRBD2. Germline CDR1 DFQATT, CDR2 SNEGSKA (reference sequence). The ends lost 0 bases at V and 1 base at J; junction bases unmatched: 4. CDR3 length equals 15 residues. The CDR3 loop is CSARDFRGGQETQYF. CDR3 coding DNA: TGCAGTGCTAGAGATTTCCGGGGGGGCCAAGAGACCCAGTACTTC.

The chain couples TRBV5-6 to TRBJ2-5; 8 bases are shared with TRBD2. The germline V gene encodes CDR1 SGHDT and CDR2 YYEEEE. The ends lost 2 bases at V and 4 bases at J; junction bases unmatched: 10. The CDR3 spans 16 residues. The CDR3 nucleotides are TGTGCCAGCAGCTTCTCGCCCAGCGGGGGTGGAGAGACCCAGTACTTC. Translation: CASSFSPSGGGETQYF. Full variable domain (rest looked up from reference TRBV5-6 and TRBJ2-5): DAGVTQSPTHLIKTRGQQVTLRCSPKSGHDTVSWYQQALGQGPQFIFQYYEEEERQRGNFPDRFSGHQFPNYSSELNVNALLLGDSALYLCASSFSPSGGGETQYFGPGTRLLVL.

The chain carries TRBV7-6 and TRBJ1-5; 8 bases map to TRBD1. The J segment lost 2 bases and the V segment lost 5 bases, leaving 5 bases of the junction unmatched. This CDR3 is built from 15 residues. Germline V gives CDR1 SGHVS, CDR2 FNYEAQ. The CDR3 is CASSQTTGGNQPQHF. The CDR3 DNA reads TGTGCCAGCAGCCAGACGACAGGGGGCAATCAGCCCCAGCATTTT.

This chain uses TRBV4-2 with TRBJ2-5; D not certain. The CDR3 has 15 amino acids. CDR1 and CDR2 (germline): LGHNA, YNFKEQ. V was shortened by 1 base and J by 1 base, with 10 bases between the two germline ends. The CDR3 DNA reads TGTGCCAGCAGCCAAGTTTCTCAGCCCCAAGAGACCCAGTACTTC. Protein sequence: CASSQVSQPQETQYF.